This is a list of T cell receptor beta chains from one sample in a study of cytomegalovirus exposure and HLA in healthy donors. This table comes from immunoSEQ multiplex PCR, and its TCRdb copy is limited to in-frame clones, with some not included. The table has about 82,000 clones, over 75% seen once. Material: PBMCs. Receptors originate from a man between 45 and 60 years old in good health and CMV-seronegative. The CDR3 runs from the conserved cysteine through the conserved F or W. The D gene is left open where the match is weak. Not every row has a clone size; where given, it reads once, few, many or a size class.

D gene	V gene	clone size	J gene	CDR3 DNA	CDR3 protein
TRBD1	TRBV2	.	TRBJ2-1	TGTGCCAGCACTACCGGGACAGGGAGCAATGAGCAGTTCTTC	CASTTGTGSNEQFF
.	TRBV11-2	.	TRBJ2-3	TGTGCCAGCAGCTTAGGAGGGTCTAGCACAGATACGCAGTATTTT	CASSLGGSSTDTQYF
TRBD1	TRBV18	.	TRBJ2-7	TGTGCCAGCTCACCAAGGACAGGGGAGACGGTCTACGAGCAGTACTTC	CASSPRTGETVYEQYF
.	TRBV5-5	.	TRBJ2-5	TGTGCCAGCAGCTTGGGAGGCGGGGAGACCCAGTACTTC	CASSLGGGETQYF
.	TRBV27	.	TRBJ2-1	TGTGCCAGCAGTTTATACGGGGGACCGGAGCAGTTCTTC	CASSLYGGPEQFF
TRBD1	TRBV4-2	.	TRBJ2-1	TGTGCCAGCAGCCCCGGGCCGGGACAGGTGAATGAGGAGCAGTTCTTC	CASSPGPGQVNEEQFF
.	TRBV11-3	.	TRBJ2-2	TGTGCCAGCAGCAATCCTCCCGTCACCGGGGAGCTGTTTTTT	CASSNPPVTGELFF
TRBD1	TRBV5-4	.	TRBJ2-1	TGTGCCAGCAGCCCTGGACAGGGGACTGAGCAGTTCTTC	CASSPGQGTEQFF
.	TRBV5-4	.	TRBJ2-7	TGTGCCAGCAGCTTGCCGACAGACTACGAGCAGTACTTC	CASSLPTDYEQYF
.	TRBV6-1	.	TRBJ2-5	TGTGCCAGCAGTGAATCGACGGGACAAGAGACCCAGTACTTC	CASSESTGQETQYF
TRBD2	TRBV6-4	.	TRBJ2-5	TGTGCCAGCAGTGACCGGAGACTAGCGGGGGACTTACAAGAGACCCAGTACTTC	CASSDRRLAGDLQETQYF
.	TRBV6-4	.	TRBJ1-6	TGTGCCAGCAGCCCGGGGGGTATCACACCCCTCCACTTT	CASSPGGITPLHF
TRBD2	TRBV18	.	TRBJ2-3	TGTGCCAGCTCACCACGGGAATCATCGGGACTATTCCCAGATACGCAGTATTTT	CASSPRESSGLFPDTQYF
.	TRBV7-9	.	TRBJ2-1	TGTGCCAGCAGCCGAGGGTCCGACCGATACAATGAGCAGTTCTTC	CASSRGSDRYNEQFF
TRBD1	TRBV11-2	.	TRBJ1-1	TGTGCCAGCAGCTTAGATGGGGCGGGACAGGGGACTTTCTTT	CASSLDGAGQGTFF
.	TRBV28	.	TRBJ2-1	TGTGCCAGCAGTTTAAACTTCTACAATGAGCAGTTCTTC	CASSLNFYNEQFF
.	TRBV7-2	.	TRBJ2-2	TGTGCCAGCAGCCCCGGACAGCTGACCGGGGAGCTGTTTTTT	CASSPGQLTGELFF
.	TRBV6-5	few	TRBJ2-7	TGTGCCAGCAGCAGGGGGGCCTACGAGCAGTACTTC	CASSRGAYEQYF
TRBD1	TRBV30	.	TRBJ1-2	TGTGCCTGGGACAGGGTCGGCTATGGCTACACCTTC	CAWDRVGYGYTF
TRBD2	TRBV10-2	.	TRBJ2-5	TGCGCCAGCAGTTTAGCGGGGGGACAAGAGACCCAGTACTTC	CASSLAGGQETQYF
TRBD1	TRBV19	.	TRBJ2-1	TGTGCCAGCTCCCGGGACAGGTGGGACAATGAGCAGTTCTTC	CASSRDRWDNEQFF
.	TRBV19	.	TRBJ2-2	TGTGCCAGTAGTATAGTGAGCCTACTTAACACCGGGGAGCTGTTTTTT	CASSIVSLLNTGELFF
.	TRBV5-1	.	TRBJ1-5	TGCGCCAGCAGCTTGGCGGGGGATCAGCCCCAGCATTTT	CASSLAGDQPQHF
.	TRBV11-2	.	TRBJ1-3	TGTGCCAGCAGCTCTTCTTCACGGAGCTCTGGAAACACCATATATTTT	CASSSSSRSSGNTIYF
TRBD1	TRBV30	.	TRBJ1-2	TGTGCCTGGAGCCCCGGGTTACAGGGGGCGCGTGGCTACACCTTC	CAWSPGLQGARGYTF
.	TRBV5-6	.	TRBJ1-2	TGTGCCAGCCGACGGGGGGCGCCTGGCTACACCTTC	CASRRGAPGYTF
TRBD1	TRBV7-3	.	TRBJ2-1	TGTGCCAGCAGCCCAAACGGGTGGGTTGGACAGGGGGTTGATAATGAGCAGTTCTTC	CASSPNGWVGQGVDNEQFF
TRBD2	TRBV7-9	once	TRBJ2-3	TGTGCCAGCAGCGCCGAGGGGAGGGGCACAGATACGCAGTATTTT	CASSAEGRGTDTQYF
TRBD1	TRBV6-6	few	TRBJ2-6	TGTGCCAGTATCGACGACAGGGCTGGGGCCAACGTCCTGACTTTC	CASIDDRAGANVLTF
.	TRBV9	few	TRBJ1-1	TGTGCCAGCACGGTTTCGGGGGGCACTGAAGCTTTCTTT	CASTVSGGTEAFF
TRBD2	TRBV7-9	.	TRBJ2-1	TGTGCCAGCAGCCCCTCAGCGGGGGGGACGGATGAGCAGTTCTTC	CASSPSAGGTDEQFF
TRBD1	TRBV4-1	.	TRBJ2-7	TGCGCCAGCAGCCAAAACAGGGGGTTATACGAGCAGTACTTC	CASSQNRGLYEQYF
TRBD1	TRBV7-9	.	TRBJ2-3	TGTGCCAGCAGCTCCAGGGGGCCAGATACGCAGTATTTT	CASSSRGPDTQYF
.	TRBV6-5	.	TRBJ1-5	TGTGCCAGCACCTACCGGTGGGGGGGTACGGAGCCCCAGCATTTT	CASTYRWGGTEPQHF
TRBD1	TRBV6-4	.	TRBJ1-2	TGTGCCAGTTCATCACAGGGGGCCGGCGACTATGGCTACACCTTC	CASSSQGAGDYGYTF
.	TRBV30	.	TRBJ2-3	TGTGCCTGCCCTGGCGGAAGCACAGATACGCAGTATTTT	CACPGGSTDTQYF
.	TRBV2	.	TRBJ2-7	TGTGCCAGCAGTGCCGCCTCAGGGCTGGCCGAGCAGTACTTC	CASSAASGLAEQYF
TRBD2	TRBV4-1	.	TRBJ2-6	TGCGCCAGCAGCCAAGATAGCAGCGGGGGGGCTTCTGGGGCCAACGTCCTGACTTTC	CASSQDSSGGASGANVLTF
TRBD1	TRBV29-1	once	TRBJ2-7	TGCAGCGTTGAAGGACAGGGGGGGGAAGATGTGCAGCAGTACTTC	CSVEGQGGEDVQQYF
.	TRBV11-2	.	TRBJ2-3	TGTGCCAGCAGCTTAGGGTCTGGCTTGGCAGATACGCAGTATTTT	CASSLGSGLADTQYF
.	TRBV7-9	.	TRBJ2-7	TGTGCCAGCAGACTACAGGGATCTGGTTCCTACGAGCAGTACTTC	CASRLQGSGSYEQYF
TRBD2	TRBV2	.	TRBJ2-3	TGTGCCAGCAGACGCATGCTAGCGGGGGGCGGGGATACGCAGTATTTT	CASRRMLAGGGDTQYF
.	TRBV7-2	once	TRBJ2-3	TGTGCCAGCAGCCCCTCTTTTCGGGGGTCAGATACGCAGTATTTT	CASSPSFRGSDTQYF
.	TRBV10-1	.	TRBJ2-3	TGCGCCAGCAGTACCAGGTTTGGAACAGATACGCAGTATTTT	CASSTRFGTDTQYF
.	TRBV7-2	few	TRBJ1-3	TGTGCCAGCAGCGTGGTTGGGAGCAGCTCAAGCTCTGGAAACACCATATATTTT	CASSVVGSSSSSGNTIYF
TRBD1	TRBV11-2	.	TRBJ2-7	TGTGCCAGCAGTTCGTTGGGCCAGGGGGACTCCTACGAGCAGTACTTC	CASSSLGQGDSYEQYF
.	TRBV7-2	.	TRBJ1-6	TGTGCCAGCAGCTCCCACGGGGTGAATTCACCCCTCCACTTT	CASSSHGVNSPLHF
.	TRBV9	.	TRBJ2-2	TGTGCCAGCAGCGTAGTGCCTAGCCGGTACACCGGGGAGCTGTTTTTT	CASSVVPSRYTGELFF
.	TRBV18	.	TRBJ2-2	TGTGCCAGCTCACCACGAGACAGCGACACCGGGGAGCTGTTTTTT	CASSPRDSDTGELFF
TRBD1	TRBV9	.	TRBJ1-2	TGTGCCAGCAGCCCCGAAAACCTAGGACAGGTCAGGGGCCTTTATGGCTACACCTTC	CASSPENLGQVRGLYGYTF
.	TRBV30	once	TRBJ1-6	TGTGCCTGGAGTCCACCGGGCTCCTATAATTCACCCCTCCACTTT	CAWSPPGSYNSPLHF
TRBD2	TRBV19	.	TRBJ2-2	TGTGCCAGTAAGGGCGGGGGGTTTGGAACCGGGGAGCTGTTTTTT	CASKGGGFGTGELFF
TRBD2	TRBV7-3	.	TRBJ2-3	TGTGCCAGCAGTCTAGGGGGTAGCGGGGGACTCACAGATACGCAGTATTTT	CASSLGGSGGLTDTQYF